These 20 T cell receptor beta chains share one sample of origin, sequenced in a study of cytotoxic CD8 clonotypes in ibrutinib-treated CLL. Produced via immunoSEQ multiplex PCR; TCRdb's table is partial and in-frame only. The sample carries 300,000 to 400,000 clones, 67% recorded once. This specimen was PBMCs, taken after 36 months of ibrutinib treatment. The receptors were sampled from a human donor with chronic lymphocytic leukemia.

The V call is TRBV6-1, the J call TRBJ1-2; D uncertain. Germline assignment: CDR1 MNHNS and CDR2 SASEGT. Trimming pared 7 bases from V and 8 bases from J, leaving 23 bases between. The CDR3 has 15 residues. CDR3 sequence (DNA): TGTGCCAGCATCTCCCCCCGACACGGTTTGTACGGCTACACCTTC. Translated: CASISPRHGLYGYTF.

The gene calls are TRBV11-1 and TRBJ2-7; 7 bases line up with TRBD1. With V trimmed by 1 base and J by 3 bases, 3 bases remained unmatched. This CDR3 has 14 amino acids. CDR1 is SGHAT, CDR2 FQDESV, per germline (reference sequence). The CDR3 loop is CASSLGDSYYEQYF. Written as DNA, the CDR3 is TGTGCCAGCAGCTTAGGGGACAGCTACTACGAGCAGTACTTC.

The chain recombines TRBV5-6 with TRBJ2-7; D call uncertain. The CDR3 spans 14 residues. V was cut by 0 bases and J by 6 bases, with 13 bases left in between. Germline V lookup: CDR1 SGHDT, CDR2 YYEEEE. The DNA for the CDR3 is TGTGCCAGCAGCTTGGAACGGCGGCGCGGCGAGCAGTACTTC. This sequence encodes CASSLERRRGEQYF.

The genes are TRBV4-2 and TRBJ1-6; the match to TRBD1 covers 7 bases. The CDR3 sequence is 15 residues long. Per germline, CDR1 LGHNA and CDR2 YNFKEQ. V lost 1 base to trimming and J lost 12 bases; unmatched junction nucleotides: 9. The CDR3 DNA reads TGTGCCAGCAGCCAAGGCCCCCTCGACAGGGAACCCCTCCACTTT. Its translation: CASSQGPLDREPLHF.

This sequence joins TRBV9 and TRBJ2-7; D may match TRBD1 or TRBD2 (6 bases each). The germline V and J ends were trimmed by 0 bases and 5 bases, with 12 bases remaining between them. The CDR3 totals 14 residues. Per the germline V gene, CDR1 is SGDLS and CDR2 is YYNGEE. The CDR3 region has the DNA TGTGCCAGCAGCGTAGGAGGGGGGACCCACGAGCAGTACTTC. Its protein product is CASSVGGGTHEQYF.

This chain uses TRBV19 with TRBJ2-7; D not certain. The V end was cut by 3 bases, the J end by 2 bases, with 11 bases between. The CDR3 is 14 amino acids. Germline V CDR1 and CDR2: LNHDA, SQIVND (reference sequence). The CDR3 spells CASSIDPVAYEQYF. CDR3 sequence (DNA): TGTGCCAGTAGTATCGATCCCGTCGCCTACGAGCAGTACTTC.

This chain uses TRBV5-1 with TRBJ2-1; tentative D call: TRBD1 (5 bases). The CDR3 totals 15 residues. Looked up from germline, CDR1 is SGHRS and CDR2 is YFSETQ. V was pared by 4 bases and J by 7 bases, with 18 bases between. This CDR3 is CASSLAQGSPNEQFF. CDR3 DNA: TGCGCCAGCAGCCTTGCCCAGGGATCCCCAAATGAGCAGTTCTTC.

This clone was counted only a few times. The chain employs TRBV9 and TRBJ1-2; tentatively, D is TRBD1 (6 bases). The germline V and J ends were trimmed by 6 bases and 4 bases, with 22 bases remaining between them. The germline gives CDR1 SGDLS, CDR2 YYNGEE. The length of the CDR3 is 16 residues. DNA of the CDR3: TGTGCCAGCACCAGCCCTGGGGGGGGGCGAAGCTATGGCTACACCTTC. As protein: CASTSPGGGRSYGYTF. Combining the CDR3 with reference TRBV9 and TRBJ1-2 gives the whole variable domain DSGVTQTPKHLITATGQRVTLRCSPRSGDLSVYWYQQSLDQGLQFLIQYYNGEERAKGNILERFSAQQFPDLHSELNLSSLELGDSALYFCASTSPGGGRSYGYTFGSGTRLTVV.

V usage is TRBV9 and J usage is TRBJ2-2; the match to TRBD2 covers 14 bases. Germline V gene sequence: CDR1 SGDLS, CDR2 YYNGEE. This CDR3 has 16 amino acids. V shed 7 bases and J 5 bases; nucleotides not matched to a gene: 7. For the CDR3, the DNA is TGTGCCAGCGGCGGACTAGCGGGGGGAAGTACCGGGGAGCTGTTTTTT. Amino acids: CASGGLAGGSTGELFF.

This sequence joins TRBV10-1 and TRBJ2-7; unclear D gene. V lost 2 bases and J lost 0, with 8 bases in between. In germline, CDR1 is WNHNN, CDR2 SYGVQD (reference sequence). This CDR3 has 14 amino acids. CDR3 sequence reads: CASSEDPDSYEQYF. In nucleotides, the CDR3 is TGCGCCAGCAGTGAGGACCCTGACTCCTACGAGCAGTACTTC.

This chain connects TRBV9 to TRBJ2-1, with no clear D. CDR3 size: 13 residues. Germline CDR1 and CDR2: SGDLS and YYNGEE. Trimming took off 0 bases at V and 9 bases at J, with 10 bases between the two ends. The CDR3 region has the DNA TGTGCCAGCAGCGTAGCCCCATGGGGTGAGCAGTTCTTC. Its translation is CASSVAPWGEQFF.

The J gene is TRBJ1-2, the V gene TRBV9; no firm D call. V gave up 0 bases and J gave up 7 bases, with 7 bases separating them. Germline values: CDR1 SGDLS, CDR2 YYNGEE. CDR3 size: 12 residues. Here the CDR3 reads CASSVDQAGYTF. As DNA, the CDR3 is TGTGCCAGCAGCGTAGATCAGGCTGGCTACACCTTC.

This clone was recorded a few times. The chain joins TRBV5-1 to TRBJ2-2; 7 bases map to TRBD2. V dropped 3 bases and J dropped 6; count of bases not matched to a gene: 5. CDR1 and CDR2 (germline): SGHRS, YFSETQ. The CDR3 has 14 residues. For the CDR3, the DNA is TGCGCCAGCAGCTGGGGACTAACCGCCGGGGAGCTGTTTTTT. It encodes CASSWGLTAGELFF.

This chain joins TRBV5-1 and TRBJ2-1; 8 bases line up with TRBD2. The ends lost 7 bases at V and 2 bases at J; junction bases unmatched: 11. The germline V gene encodes CDR1 SGHRS and CDR2 YFSETQ. The CDR3 covers 16 residues. Written as DNA, the CDR3 is TGCGCCAGCCTCCCCGGTGCCGGGGGGGCCTACAATGAGCAGTTCTTC. It codes for CASLPGAGGAYNEQFF.

The chain combines TRBV2 with TRBJ2-6; D possibly corresponds to TRBD1 (6 bases). Germline CDR1 is SNHLY and CDR2 is FYNNEI. V lost 7 bases, J lost 2 bases, and 9 bases lay in between. The CDR3 loop spans 14 amino acids. CDR3 region: CASIPGAGANVLTF. In DNA form, the CDR3 reads TGTGCCAGCATTCCAGGGGCTGGGGCCAACGTCCTGACTTTC.

The chain links TRBV12-5 to TRBJ2-3; TRBD1 matches 7 bases. The ends lost 5 bases at V and 0 bases at J; junction bases unmatched: 8. CDR3 size: 16 residues. CDR1 is LGHNT and CDR2 is FRNRAP in the germline V gene. The DNA for the CDR3 is TGTGCTAGTGGTCTCGGTGACAGGGTTAGCACAGATACGCAGTATTTT. This gives the protein CASGLGDRVSTDTQYF.

The gene calls are TRBV29-1 and TRBJ1-1; 9 bases fit TRBD1. Germline trimming cut 6 bases from V and 8 bases from J; bases unmatched to any gene: 10. Germline CDR1 is SQVTM and CDR2 is ANQGSEA. CDR3 length equals 13 residues. The CDR3 loop is CSVDPLQGAEAFF. Here the CDR3 DNA reads TGCAGCGTAGACCCACTACAGGGGGCGGAAGCTTTCTTT.

The chain has TRBV28 and TRBJ1-2; maybe TRBD1 (6 bases). Germline CDR1 MDHEN, CDR2 SYDVKM. This CDR3 has 16 residues. The V end was cut by 5 bases, the J end by 4 bases, with 20 bases between. The CDR3, as DNA: TGTGCCAGCAGTCTTACCGGGACACCGCGGGGCTATGGCTACACCTTC. Its protein is CASSLTGTPRGYGYTF.

The V call is TRBV4-1, the J call TRBJ2-5, with 12 bases that match TRBD2. The CDR3 has 16 amino acids. V dropped 2 bases and J dropped 5; count of bases not matched to a gene: 6. In germline, CDR1 is MGHRA, CDR2 YSYEKL. CDR3 in amino acids: CASSQPTSGRWETQYF. The CDR3, as DNA: TGCGCCAGCAGCCAACCGACTAGCGGGAGATGGGAGACCCAGTACTTC.

This clone has just a few counts. The V and J genes are TRBV10-1 and TRBJ2-2, with 7 nucleotides matching TRBD2. The germline V gene has CDR1 WNHNN and CDR2 SYGVQD (reference sequence). J was trimmed by 4 bases and V by 6 bases; bases with no gene match: 5. The CDR3 contains 14 residues. Here the CDR3 DNA reads TGCGCCAGCAGAGCGGGGCCGGGCACCGGGGAGCTGTTTTTT. Translation: CASRAGPGTGELFF.